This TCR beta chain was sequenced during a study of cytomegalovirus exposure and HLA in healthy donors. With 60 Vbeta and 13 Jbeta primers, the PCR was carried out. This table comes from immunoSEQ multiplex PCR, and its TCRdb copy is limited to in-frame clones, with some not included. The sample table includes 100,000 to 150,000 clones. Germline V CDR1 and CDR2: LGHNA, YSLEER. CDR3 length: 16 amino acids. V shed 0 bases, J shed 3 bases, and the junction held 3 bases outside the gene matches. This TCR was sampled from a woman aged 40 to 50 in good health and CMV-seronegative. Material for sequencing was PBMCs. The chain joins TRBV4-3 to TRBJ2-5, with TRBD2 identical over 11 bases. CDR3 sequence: CASSQDLAGGEETQYF. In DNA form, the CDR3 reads TGCGCCAGCAGCCAAGATCTAGCGGGGGGTGAAGAGACCCAGTACTTC.